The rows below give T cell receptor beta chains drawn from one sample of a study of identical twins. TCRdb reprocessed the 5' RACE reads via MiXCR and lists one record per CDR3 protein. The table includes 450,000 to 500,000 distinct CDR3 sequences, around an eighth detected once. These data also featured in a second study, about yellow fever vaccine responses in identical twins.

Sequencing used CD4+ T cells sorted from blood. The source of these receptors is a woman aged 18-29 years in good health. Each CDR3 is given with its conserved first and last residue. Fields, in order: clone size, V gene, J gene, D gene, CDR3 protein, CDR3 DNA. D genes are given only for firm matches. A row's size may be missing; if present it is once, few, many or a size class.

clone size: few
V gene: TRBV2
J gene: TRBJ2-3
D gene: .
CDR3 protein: CASSADYGTDTQYF
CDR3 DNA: TGTGCCAGCAGTGCGGATTACGGCACAGATACGCAGTATTTT

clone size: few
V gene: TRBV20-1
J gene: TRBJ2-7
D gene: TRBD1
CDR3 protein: CSADTGGTYEQYF
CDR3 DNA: TGCAGTGCAGACACAGGGGGAACCTACGAGCAGTACTTC

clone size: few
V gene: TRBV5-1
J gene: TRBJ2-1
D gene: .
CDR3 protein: CASSLVASPGRNEQFF
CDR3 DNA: TGCGCCAGCAGCCTGGTGGCCTCCCCCGGTCGGAATGAGCAGTTCTTC

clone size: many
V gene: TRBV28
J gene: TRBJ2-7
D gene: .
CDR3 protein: CASYGGGEQYF
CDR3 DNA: TGTGCCAGTTACGGGGGCGGTGAGCAGTACTTC

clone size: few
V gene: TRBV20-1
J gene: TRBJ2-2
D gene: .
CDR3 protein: CSLRQNTGELFF
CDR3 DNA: TGCAGCCTGAGACAGAACACCGGGGAGCTGTTTTTT

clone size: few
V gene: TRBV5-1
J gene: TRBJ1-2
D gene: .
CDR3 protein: CASSDLEGYGYTF
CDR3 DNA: TGCGCCAGCAGCGATCTAGAGGGCTATGGCTACACCTTC

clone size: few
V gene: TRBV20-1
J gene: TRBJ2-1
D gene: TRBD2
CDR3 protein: CSARLAGGGDEQFF
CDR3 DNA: TGCAGTGCTAGACTAGCGGGGGGCGGCGATGAGCAGTTCTTC

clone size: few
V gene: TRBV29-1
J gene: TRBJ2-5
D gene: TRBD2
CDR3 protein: CSVVRSSGRVGETQYF
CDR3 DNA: TGCAGCGTTGTACGGTCTAGCGGGAGGGTCGGAGAGACCCAGTACTTC

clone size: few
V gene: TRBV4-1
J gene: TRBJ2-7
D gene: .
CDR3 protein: CASSHPDGRGEQYF
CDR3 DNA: TGCGCCAGCAGCCACCCAGATGGACGAGGCGAGCAGTACTTC

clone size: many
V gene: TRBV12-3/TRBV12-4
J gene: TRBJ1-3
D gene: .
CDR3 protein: CASNAKPGNTIYF
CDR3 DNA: TGTGCCAGCAATGCTAAGCCTGGAAACACCATATATTTT

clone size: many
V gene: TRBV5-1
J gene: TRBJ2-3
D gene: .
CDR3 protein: CASRIGGTDTQYF
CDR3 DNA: TGCGCCAGCAGAATCGGGGGCACAGATACGCAGTATTTT

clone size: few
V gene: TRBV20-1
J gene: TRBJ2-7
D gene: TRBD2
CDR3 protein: CSARDPGLAYEQYF
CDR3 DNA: TGCAGTGCTAGAGACCCGGGACTAGCGTACGAGCAGTACTTC

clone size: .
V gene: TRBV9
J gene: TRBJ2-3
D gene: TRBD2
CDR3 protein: CASSGVLAGGTDTQYF
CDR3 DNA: TGTGCCAGCAGCGGAGTCCTAGCGGGGGGCACAGATACGCAGTATTTT

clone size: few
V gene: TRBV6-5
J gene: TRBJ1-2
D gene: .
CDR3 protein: CASSYRQGGGYTF
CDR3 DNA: TGTGCCAGCAGTTACCGGCAGGGCGGAGGCTACACCTTC

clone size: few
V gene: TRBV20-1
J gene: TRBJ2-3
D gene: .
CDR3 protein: CSAGGWAEYSTDTQYF
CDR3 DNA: TGCAGTGCTGGAGGGTGGGCGGAATATAGCACAGATACGCAGTATTTT

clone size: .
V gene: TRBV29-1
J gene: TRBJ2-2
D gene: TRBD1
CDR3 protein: CSVVLRGRGPDHANTGELFF
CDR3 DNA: TGCAGCGTTGTCTTGAGGGGGCGCGGACCCGATCACGCGAACACCGGGGAGCTGTTTTTT

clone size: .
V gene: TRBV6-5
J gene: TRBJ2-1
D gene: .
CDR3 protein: CASSYSETRGSSYNEQFF
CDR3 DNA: TGTGCCAGCAGTTACTCCGAAACCCGGGGAAGCTCCTACAATGAGCAGTTCTTC

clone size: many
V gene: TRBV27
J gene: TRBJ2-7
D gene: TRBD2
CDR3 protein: CASSILLAGGYEQYF
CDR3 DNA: TGTGCCAGCAGTATCCTACTAGCGGGAGGGTACGAGCAGTACTTC

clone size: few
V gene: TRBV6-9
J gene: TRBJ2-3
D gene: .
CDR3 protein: CASSLRLGDTQYF
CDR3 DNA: TGTGCCAGCAGCCTCCGCCTGGGGGATACGCAGTATTTT

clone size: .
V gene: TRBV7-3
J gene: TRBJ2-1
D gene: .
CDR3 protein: CASSLGSDSNNEQFF
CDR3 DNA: TGTGCCAGCAGCTTAGGAAGCGACTCCAACAATGAGCAGTTCTTC

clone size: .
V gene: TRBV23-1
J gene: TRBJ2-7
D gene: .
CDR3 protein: CASSQPLAYEQYF
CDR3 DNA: TGCGCCAGCAGTCAACCGCTTGCATACGAGCAGTACTTC

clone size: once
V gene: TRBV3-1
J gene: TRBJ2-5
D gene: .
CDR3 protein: CASSHGGAVVGTQYF
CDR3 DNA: TGTGCCAGCAGCCATGGCGGTGCAGTGGTCGGAACCCAGTACTTC

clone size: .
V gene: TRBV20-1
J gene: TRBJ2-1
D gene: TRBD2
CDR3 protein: CSARPHGTTNAYNEQFF
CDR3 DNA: TGCAGTGCTAGACCGCATGGGACTACAAATGCCTACAATGAGCAGTTCTTC

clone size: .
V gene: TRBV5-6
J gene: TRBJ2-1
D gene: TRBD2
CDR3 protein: CASSAVLAGYMGDEQFF
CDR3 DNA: TGTGCCAGCAGCGCGGTTCTAGCGGGGTACATGGGCGATGAGCAGTTCTTC

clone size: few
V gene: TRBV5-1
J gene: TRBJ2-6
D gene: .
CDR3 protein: CASSLDRALSGANVLTF
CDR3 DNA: TGCGCCAGCAGCTTGGACAGGGCCCTCTCTGGGGCCAACGTCCTGACTTTC

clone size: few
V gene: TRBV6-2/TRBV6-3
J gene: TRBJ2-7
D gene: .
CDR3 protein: CASSYPLLDASSYEQYF
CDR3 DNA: TGTGCCAGCAGTTACCCTCTACTAGATGCCAGCTCCTACGAGCAGTACTTC

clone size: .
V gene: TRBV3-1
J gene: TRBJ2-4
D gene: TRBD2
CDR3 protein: CASSQSSGLAGILAKNIQYF
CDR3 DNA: TGTGCCAGCAGCCAGTCCTCTGGGCTAGCGGGGATACTAGCCAAAAACATTCAGTACTTC

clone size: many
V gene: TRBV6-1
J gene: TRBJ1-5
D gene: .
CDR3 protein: CASSDGTENQPQHF
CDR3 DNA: TGTGCCAGCAGTGATGGGACGGAGAATCAGCCCCAGCATTTT

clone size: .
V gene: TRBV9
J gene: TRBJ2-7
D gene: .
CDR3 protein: CASSVGQTSYEQYF
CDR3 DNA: TGTGCCAGCAGCGTAGGCCAGACCTCCTACGAGCAGTACTTC

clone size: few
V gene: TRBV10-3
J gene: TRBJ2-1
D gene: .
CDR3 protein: CAIKSVASDIYNEQFF
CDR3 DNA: TGTGCCATCAAGTCGGTGGCTAGCGACATTTACAATGAGCAGTTCTTC

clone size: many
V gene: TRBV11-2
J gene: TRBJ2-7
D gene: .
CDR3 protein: CASSFGLRGSYEQYF
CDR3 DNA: TGTGCCAGCAGCTTTGGATTAAGGGGGTCCTACGAGCAGTACTTC

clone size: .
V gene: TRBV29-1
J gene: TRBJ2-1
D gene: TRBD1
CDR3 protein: CSADRDRAKNEQFF
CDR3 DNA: TGCAGCGCCGACAGGGACCGGGCGAAAAATGAGCAGTTCTTC

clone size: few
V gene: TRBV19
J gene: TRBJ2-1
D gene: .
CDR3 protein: CASSQTSKGYNEQFF
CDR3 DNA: TGTGCCAGTAGCCAAACTAGTAAGGGTTACAATGAGCAGTTCTTC

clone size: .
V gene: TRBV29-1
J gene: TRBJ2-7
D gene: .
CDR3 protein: CSASKSPYEQYF
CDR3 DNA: TGCAGTGCCTCGAAGTCCCCCTACGAGCAGTACTTC

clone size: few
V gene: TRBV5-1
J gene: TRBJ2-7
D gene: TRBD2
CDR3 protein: CASSLEGGGAFWEQYF
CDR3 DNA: TGCGCCAGCAGCTTGGAAGGCGGGGGGGCTTTTTGGGAGCAGTACTTC

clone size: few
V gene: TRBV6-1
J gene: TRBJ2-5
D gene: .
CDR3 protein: CASTRQVGETQYF
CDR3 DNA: TGTGCCAGCACCCGGCAGGTGGGAGAGACCCAGTACTTC

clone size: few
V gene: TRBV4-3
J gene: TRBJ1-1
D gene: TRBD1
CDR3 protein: CASSQGGTGFMNTEAFF
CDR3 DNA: TGCGCCAGCAGCCAAGGGGGGACAGGGTTTATGAACACTGAAGCTTTCTTT

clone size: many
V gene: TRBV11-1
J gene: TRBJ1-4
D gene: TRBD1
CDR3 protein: CASSFGTGGVTTNEKLFF
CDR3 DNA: TGTGCCAGCAGCTTCGGGACAGGGGGAGTCACAACTAATGAAAAACTGTTTTTT

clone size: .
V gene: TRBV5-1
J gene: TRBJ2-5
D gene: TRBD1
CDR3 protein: CASSYRDRYPSQETQYF
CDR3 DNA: TGCGCCAGCAGCTACCGGGACAGGTACCCAAGTCAAGAGACCCAGTACTTC

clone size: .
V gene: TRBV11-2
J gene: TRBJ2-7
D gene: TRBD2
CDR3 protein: CASSLGTRGWGRSYEQYF
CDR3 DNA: TGTGCCAGCAGCTTGGGGACTAGGGGGTGGGGGCGGTCCTACGAGCAGTACTTC

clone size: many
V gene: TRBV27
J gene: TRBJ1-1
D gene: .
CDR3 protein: CASSWALNTEAFF
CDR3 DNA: TGTGCCAGCAGTTGGGCCTTGAACACTGAAGCTTTCTTT

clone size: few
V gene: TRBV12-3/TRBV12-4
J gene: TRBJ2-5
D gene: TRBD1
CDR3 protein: CASSSPGQGVTQYF
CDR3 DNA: TGTGCCAGCAGTTCCCCGGGACAGGGAGTAACCCAGTACTTC

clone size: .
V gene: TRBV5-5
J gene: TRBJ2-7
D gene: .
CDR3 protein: CASSLDRGRMYEQYF
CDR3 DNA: TGTGCCAGCAGTTTGGATCGGGGTAGGATGTACGAGCAGTACTTC

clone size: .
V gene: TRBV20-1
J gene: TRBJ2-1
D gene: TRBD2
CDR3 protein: CSSREGGSSLRNEQFF
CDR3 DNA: TGCAGTTCTAGAGAAGGCGGGAGCTCGTTAAGGAATGAGCAGTTCTTC

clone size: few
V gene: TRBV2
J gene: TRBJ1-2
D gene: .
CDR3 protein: CASSREDRSHGYTF
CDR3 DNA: TGTGCCAGCAGTAGAGAAGACAGGTCCCACGGCTACACCTTC

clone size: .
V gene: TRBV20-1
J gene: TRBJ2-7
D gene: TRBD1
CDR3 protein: CSARGTVDYEQYF
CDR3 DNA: TGCAGTGCTAGGGGGACAGTTGATTACGAGCAGTACTTC

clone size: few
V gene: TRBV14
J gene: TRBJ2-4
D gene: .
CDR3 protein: CASSQVENIQYF
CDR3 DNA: TGTGCCAGCAGCCAAGTGGAAAACATTCAGTACTTC

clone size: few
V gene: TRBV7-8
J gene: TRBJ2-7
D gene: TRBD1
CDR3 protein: CASSSAGTASYEQYF
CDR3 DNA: TGTGCCAGCAGCTCGGCCGGGACAGCCTCCTACGAGCAGTACTTC

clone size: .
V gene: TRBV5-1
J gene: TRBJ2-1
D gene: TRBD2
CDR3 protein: CASSPLTSGGPHNEQFF
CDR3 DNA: TGCGCCAGCAGCCCTTTGACTAGCGGGGGTCCTCACAATGAGCAGTTCTTC

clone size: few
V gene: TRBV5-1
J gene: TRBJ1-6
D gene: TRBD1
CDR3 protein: CASSLAGGGRNSPLHF
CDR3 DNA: TGCGCCAGCAGCTTGGCAGGGGGGGGTCGTAATTCACCCCTCCACTTT

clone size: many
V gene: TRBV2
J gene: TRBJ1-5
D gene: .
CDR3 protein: CASSGTVNQPQHF
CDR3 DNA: TGTGCCAGCAGTGGGACAGTTAATCAGCCCCAGCATTTT